The following is a TCR beta chain sequence with its context. This entry belongs to a study of blood T cell repertoires in COVID-19. Study at large: Spain, Italy and the United States supplied samples that represented acute and convalescent COVID-19. The cDNA or gDNA used as material had been derived from T cells, B-cell-depleted T cells, or PBMCs.

V was clipped by 3 bases and J by 4 bases, with 10 bases between them. The CDR3 loop spans 14 amino acids. Germline V CDR1 and CDR2: SGDLS, YYNGEE. In the authors' methods: Nucleated cell number was recorded as an estimate derived from reference gene primer amplification. Only in-frame clones appear in the TCRdb table, and some are missing; sequencing was by immunoSEQ multiplex PCR. V and J calls and clone size are copied from that table; D and trimming were computed from the DNA. This sample carries some 90,000 clones, roughly 90% of them seen once, and the ten largest clones take around 2.9%. The TCR sequence derives from a man in his fifties or sixties with COVID-19, enrolled during active disease. The source material was peripheral blood. J is TRBJ1-4 and V is TRBV9; D not resolved. DNA for the CDR3: TGTGCCAGCAGCGAGGGAGGCCTTAATGAAAAACTGTTTTTT. This translates into CASSEGGLNEKLFF.